Below are 32 T cell receptor beta chains sequenced from a single sample in a study of blood T cell repertoires in COVID-19. The table came from immunoSEQ multiplex PCR; TCRdb's copy has only in-frame clones and leaves some out. The table records about 130,000 clones, approximately 89% of them present only once. Input material: peripheral blood. All receptors come from a woman aged 80 or over with COVID-19, enrolled during active disease.

This clone was detected a few times. This same CDR3 is encoded by further DNA sequences in the sample. V gene TRBV7-2 combines with J gene TRBJ1-5; no definite D call. The CDR3 is made up of 15 amino acids. Germline CDR1 is SGHTA and CDR2 is FQGNSA. V shed 1 base and J shed 0 bases, with 7 bases lying between them. The CDR3 nucleotides read TGTGCCAGCAGCTTAGGCGGGAATAGCAATCAGCCCCAGCATTTT. Protein sequence: CASSLGGNSNQPQHF.

The chain carries TRBV15 and TRBJ2-3; TRBD2 matches at 8 bases. After removal of 1 base from V and 0 bases from J, the junction contained 3 bases not matched to a gene. Germline values: CDR1 LNHNV, CDR2 YYDKDF (reference sequence). This CDR3 spans 16 amino acids. The CDR3 nucleotides are TGTGCCACCAGCAGAGGGGCTAGCGGGAGCACAGATACGCAGTATTTT. The encoded protein is CATSRGASGSTDTQYF. The full variable domain, rest sourced from reference TRBV15 and TRBJ2-3, is DAMVIQNPRYQVTQFGKPVTLSCSQTLNHNVMYWYQQKSSQAPKLLFHYYDKDFNNEADTPDNFQSRRPNTSFCFLDIRSPGLGDTAMYLCATSRGASGSTDTQYFGPGTRLTVL.

This clone was detected only a few times. V usage is TRBV19 and J usage is TRBJ1-1; D possibly corresponds to TRBD1 (6 bases). Trimming took 2 bases from V and 7 from J, leaving 8 bases between them. The CDR3 runs 12 residues. Germline assignment: CDR1 LNHDA and CDR2 SQIVND (reference sequence). As DNA, the CDR3 is TGTGCCAGTAGTATAAGGGGGGGTGAAGCTTTCTTT. Protein: CASSIRGGEAFF.

The chain recombines TRBV18 with TRBJ1-5; TRBD1 agrees at 8 bases. The CDR3 is 13 amino acids. Germline CDR1 reads KGHSH; CDR2 reads LQKENI. Trimming removed 5 bases from V and 11 bases from J; junction bases left unmatched: 8. CDR3 loop: CASSVGQGRAQHF. The CDR3 nucleotides read TGTGCCAGCTCAGTCGGACAGGGACGGGCCCAGCATTTT.

The J gene is TRBJ2-3, the V gene TRBV28; 8 bases match TRBD1. V lost 7 bases and J lost 3; bases outside the gene matches: 12. This CDR3 is 16 amino acids long. Germline V gene data show CDR1 as MDHEN and CDR2 as SYDVKM. This CDR3 reads CASIANPGQATDTQYF. The CDR3 DNA sequence: TGTGCCAGCATCGCAAATCCGGGACAGGCTACAGATACGCAGTATTTT.

This clone turned up a few times. The chain joins TRBV18 to TRBJ1-2; 10 bases map to TRBD1. The ends lost 3 bases at V and 6 bases at J; junction bases unmatched: 7. The CDR3 has 15 amino acids. The germline V gene encodes CDR1 KGHSH and CDR2 LQKENI. CDR3 sequence: CASSPLFGTGDGYTF. The CDR3 bases are TGTGCCAGCTCACCCCTATTTGGGACAGGGGATGGCTACACCTTC.

The gene calls are TRBV5-1 and TRBJ2-7; tentative D call: TRBD1 (6 bases). The V end lost 6 bases, the J end lost 7 bases, and 14 bases lay between the germline ends. The CDR3 totals 12 residues. Germline V lookup: CDR1 SGHRS, CDR2 YFSETQ. In DNA, the CDR3 is TGCGCCAGCACCGGCAGGGGAGAGGAGCAGTACTTC. This encodes CASTGRGEEQYF.

The J gene is TRBJ1-1, the V gene TRBV18; 10 bases line up with TRBD1. V lost 6 bases to trimming and J lost 4 bases; unmatched junction nucleotides: 11. The CDR3 sequence is 16 residues long. Germline V gene sequence: CDR1 KGHSH, CDR2 LQKENI. The CDR3 DNA reads as TGTGCCAGCTCGTCCCGACAGGGGGCTGTGGCCACTGAAGCTTTCTTT. It encodes CASSSRQGAVATEAFF. The full variable domain, completed using reference TRBV18 and TRBJ1-1, is NAGVMQNPRHLVRRRGQEARLRCSPMKGHSHVYWYRQLPEEGLKFMVYLQKENIIDESGMPKERFSAEFPKEGPSILRIQQVVRGDSAAYFCASSSRQGAVATEAFFGQGTRLTVV.

The chain recombines TRBV28 with TRBJ2-2, with 9 bases aligning to TRBD1. V shed 5 bases, J shed 3 bases, and the junction held 4 bases outside the gene matches. This CDR3 region has 15 residues. Germline lookup yields CDR1 MDHEN and CDR2 SYDVKM. The CDR3, as DNA: TGTGCCAGCAGTCCTGGACAGGGGTACACCGGGGAGCTGTTTTTT. This encodes CASSPGQGYTGELFF.

This clone was detected only once. The chain employs TRBV27 and TRBJ2-7; tentative D call: TRBD2 (5 bases). V was shortened by 8 bases and J by 3 bases, with 17 bases between the two germline ends. Germline V gene lookup returns CDR1 MNHEY and CDR2 SMNVEV (reference sequence). This CDR3 spans 14 amino acids. The CDR3 loop reads CASAIGGRNYEQYF. For the CDR3, the DNA is TGTGCCAGCGCGATCGGCGGGCGGAACTACGAGCAGTACTTC.

V gene TRBV29-1 combines with J gene TRBJ2-3, with 10 bases identical to TRBD2. Germline V gene sequence: CDR1 SQVTM, CDR2 ANQGSEA. The junction had 12 bases not matched to a gene; V was cut back by 5 bases and J by 4 bases. The CDR3 length is 16 residues. The CDR3 protein is CSVRMGLAIFPDTQYF. CDR3 bases: TGCAGCGTTAGAATGGGACTAGCGATTTTTCCAGATACGCAGTATTTT.

The rearrangement uses TRBV12-3 or TRBV12-4 and TRBJ1-6, with D perhaps TRBD1 (5 bases). The CDR3 is made up of 13 amino acids. Trimming shortened V by 8 bases and J by 5 bases, and 10 bases separated the two germline ends. In nucleotides, the CDR3 is TGTGCCAGCTCCAGGGTCGATAATTCACCCCTCCACTTT. Its translation is CASSRVDNSPLHF.

This clone was recorded only once. The CDR3 sequence is CSVEGQGGSEQFF. The CDR3 region has the DNA TGCAGCGTTGAGGGACAGGGGGGGAGTGAGCAGTTCTTC. The rearrangement uses TRBV29-1 and TRBJ2-1; 11 bases map to TRBD1. V lost 3 bases to trimming and J lost 9 bases; unmatched junction nucleotides: 4. Germline-derived CDR1 and CDR2 are SQVTM and ANQGSEA. This CDR3 is built from 13 residues.

The V gene is TRBV29-1, the J gene TRBJ1-3; TRBD1 is a possible D gene (6 bases). CDR3 length equals 15 residues. V was trimmed by 7 bases and J by 0 bases, leaving 16 bases between them. Germline V gene data show CDR1 as SQVTM and CDR2 as ANQGSEA. The CDR3 sequence: CSAGDIPTSGNTIYF. For the CDR3, the DNA is TGCAGCGCCGGGGACATTCCCACCTCTGGAAACACCATATATTTT.

The chain combines TRBV5-1 with TRBJ2-3; 8 bases agree with TRBD2. The germline V gene encodes CDR1 SGHRS and CDR2 YFSETQ. With V trimmed by 0 bases and J by 4 bases, 4 bases remained unmatched. This CDR3 has 15 residues. The CDR3 nucleotides are TGCGCCAGCAGCTTGGTATCGGGAGGGCCAGATACGCAGTATTTT. Translated: CASSLVSGGPDTQYF.

The rearrangement joins TRBV5-1 to TRBJ2-1; 7 bases line up with TRBD1. Trimming took 4 bases from V and 5 from J; bases not matched to a gene: 9. Germline V gene data show CDR1 as SGHRS and CDR2 as YFSETQ. The CDR3 is made up of 15 amino acids. The CDR3 region is CASSPGQVYDNEQFF. The CDR3 coding sequence is TGCGCCAGCAGCCCCGGACAGGTCTACGACAATGAGCAGTTCTTC. Together with reference TRBV5-1 and TRBJ2-1, the CDR3 gives the full variable domain: KAGVTQTPRYLIKTRGQQVTLSCSPISGHRSVSWYQQTPGQGLQFLFEYFSETQRNKGNFPGRFSGRQFSNSRSEMNVSTLELGDSALYLCASSPGQVYDNEQFFGPGTRLTVL.

The chain uses TRBV10-3 and TRBJ2-3; 10 nucleotides align to TRBD2. Germline-derived CDR1 and CDR2 are ENHRY and SYGVKD. The CDR3 extends over 16 amino acids. V lost 0 bases and J lost 6; bases outside the gene matches: 6. The CDR3: CAISESIAGGSDTQYF. In DNA, the CDR3 is TGTGCCATCAGTGAGTCAATAGCGGGAGGTTCTGATACGCAGTATTTT.

The chain employs TRBV5-1 and TRBJ2-7; D uncertain. V was pared by 0 bases and J by 0 bases, with 7 bases between. Germline lookup yields CDR1 SGHRS and CDR2 YFSETQ. The CDR3 sequence is 14 residues long. As DNA, the CDR3 is TGCGCCAGCAGCTTGGGTCCCCTCTCCTACGAGCAGTACTTC. Its protein product is CASSLGPLSYEQYF.

The V and J genes are TRBV21-1 and TRBJ2-1; the table's TRBD2 call for D was not verified on the DNA. TRBV21-1 is marked as a pseudogene. This CDR3 has 12 residues. Written as DNA, the CDR3 is TGTGCCAGCTTACTTCTCGACAATGAGCAGTTCTTC. Translation: CASLLLDNEQFF.

CDR3 region: CASSLAGGPYEQYF. CDR3 nucleotide sequence: TGTGCCAGCAGCTTGGCGGGAGGGCCCTACGAGCAGTACTTC. The rearrangement joins TRBV5-4 to TRBJ2-7; TRBD2 aligns across 8 bases. Germline V gives CDR1 SGHNT, CDR2 YYREEE (reference sequence). J lost 2 bases, V lost 0 bases, and 1 base had no gene match. The CDR3 spans 14 residues.

The gene calls are TRBV6-5 and TRBJ2-6, with 7 bases identical to TRBD1. V lost 9 bases, J lost 0 bases, and 5 bases stayed unmatched. CDR1 is MNHEY, CDR2 SVGAGI, per germline. The CDR3 is 15 residues long. The CDR3: CASRGQNSGANVLTF. In DNA form, the CDR3 reads TGTGCCAGTAGGGGACAGAACTCTGGGGCCAACGTCCTGACTTTC.

The chain employs TRBV9 and TRBJ1-1, with D perhaps TRBD1 (5 bases). The CDR3 has 14 amino acids. CDR1 is SGDLS and CDR2 is YYNGEE in the germline V gene. Trimming took off 3 bases at V and 4 bases at J, with 13 bases between the two ends. The CDR3, as DNA: TGTGCCAGCAGCGGGGTAGGGGCAGGCACTGAAGCTTTCTTT. It is translated as CASSGVGAGTEAFF.

The rearrangement links TRBV28 to TRBJ1-1; a weak D match, TRBD1 (6 bases). V gave up 3 bases and J gave up 5 bases, with 19 bases separating them. CDR1 MDHEN and CDR2 SYDVKM come from the germline V gene. This CDR3 is built from 16 residues. The CDR3 loop reads CASSFWTAIGWTEAFF. In nucleotides, the CDR3 is TGTGCCAGCAGTTTCTGGACAGCCATCGGGTGGACTGAAGCTTTCTTT.

The rearrangement links TRBV25-1 to TRBJ2-2, with no clear D. The length of the CDR3 is 14 residues. With 8 bases removed from V and 5 bases from J, the gap between germline ends came to 15 bases. CDR1 and CDR2 (germline): MGHDK, SYGVNS. This CDR3 is CASRGEGLTGELFF. The CDR3 DNA sequence: TGTGCCAGCCGAGGTGAAGGTCTAACCGGGGAGCTGTTTTTT.

This clone was recorded once. At the DNA level, this CDR3 is encoded by other sequences in the same sample as well. The genes are TRBV6-2 or TRBV6-3 and TRBJ1-4; D gene unclear. With 2 bases removed from V and 8 bases from J, the gap between germline ends came to 9 bases. Germline CDR1 is MNHEY and CDR2 is SVGEGT. This CDR3 spans 13 amino acids. DNA of the CDR3: TGTGCCAGCAGTTACAAAGATCGGGAAAAACTGTTTTTT. Translating it yields CASSYKDREKLFF.

V and J are TRBV21-1 and TRBJ2-2; the D segment call TRBD2 is taken from the table without a DNA check. TRBV21-1 is a listed pseudogene. The CDR3 extends over 12 amino acids. For the CDR3, the DNA is TGTGCCAGCCCGGAGACCACCGGGGAGCTGTTTTTT. Its translation: CASPETTGELFF.

This rearrangement joins TRBV28 to TRBJ1-2; TRBD1 aligns across 9 bases. V dropped 5 bases and J dropped 4; count of bases not matched to a gene: 8. CDR1 is MDHEN and CDR2 is SYDVKM in the germline V gene. This CDR3 is 15 amino acids long. Here the CDR3 reads CASSGQGFGAYGYTF. For the CDR3, the DNA is TGTGCCAGCAGTGGACAGGGGTTTGGTGCCTATGGCTACACCTTC.

Details on this clone: This sample includes further DNA sequences coding for the same CDR3. The chain joins TRBV4-3 to TRBJ2-2, with D perhaps matching TRBD2 (5 bases). This CDR3 is 14 amino acids long. The germline CDR1 and CDR2 sequences are LGHNA and YSLEER. Trimming stripped 0 bases from V and 8 bases from J, with 10 bases between. CDR3 bases: TGCGCCAGCAGCCAAGATAGAGAGGGTGGGGAGCTGTTTTTT. This sequence encodes CASSQDREGGELFF.

The J gene is TRBJ2-1, the V gene TRBV2; the D gene is possibly TRBD1 (6 bases). V was cut by 10 bases and J by 0 bases, with 16 bases left in between. Germline CDR1 reads SNHLY; CDR2 reads FYNNEI. The CDR3 extends over 15 amino acids. CDR3 amino acids: CATRSTQGSYNEQFF. DNA of the CDR3: TGTGCCACCCGAAGTACACAGGGCTCCTACAATGAGCAGTTCTTC.

The count of this clone is one. V gene TRBV5-6 combines with J gene TRBJ2-3; 9 bases fit TRBD2. Germline V gene sequence: CDR1 SGHDT, CDR2 YYEEEE. V lost 5 bases and J lost 0; bases outside the gene matches: 13. There are 18 residues in the CDR3. The CDR3 DNA reads as TGTGCCAGCAGGGATACAGCGGGAGGCCCCTTTAGCACAGATACGCAGTATTTT. It codes for CASRDTAGGPFSTDTQYF.

This chain connects TRBV11-2 to TRBJ1-3, with D possibly TRBD1 on 6 matching bases. Trimming pared 0 bases from V and 2 bases from J, leaving 11 bases between. Germline V gene sequence: CDR1 SGHAT, CDR2 FQNNGV. This CDR3 has 16 amino acids. The chain's CDR3 is CASSLDIGGPGNTIYF. The CDR3 DNA reads as TGTGCCAGCAGCTTAGATATAGGGGGACCTGGAAACACCATATATTTT.

Comment on this clone: A junction boundary mismatches the germline segment, possibly from a read error. The chain employs TRBV5-5 and TRBJ2-1; 7 bases align to TRBD1. Germline V lookup: CDR1 SGHKS, CDR2 YYEKEE (reference sequence). The length of the CDR3 is 13 residues. The CDR3 reads CASSLYRGDEQFF. In nucleotides, the CDR3 is TGTGCCAGCAGCTTGTACAGGGGTGATGAACAGTTCTTC.